The 30 T cell receptor beta chains below come from one sample, sequenced in a study of T cells in Graves' hyperthyroidism and ophthalmopathy. TCR beta CDR3 region amplification was performed from RNA transcripts. The HTBI primer set served for first-round RT-PCR of the TCR CDR3. Each CDR3 protein gets one entry after TCRdb re-called the multiplex PCR reads with MiXCR. The table lists roughly 160,000 distinct CDR3 sequences, around 8.9% of them singletons, with 22% in the top ten. The sequenced material came from blood. These receptors were obtained from a woman in her late teens or twenties with Graves' hyperthyroidism that later progressed to Graves' ophthalmopathy.

This clonotype appeared a few times. The chain carries TRBV18 and TRBJ2-2; the D gene is possibly TRBD1 (5 bases). The CDR3 sequence is 15 residues long. V was cut by 6 bases and J by 0 bases, with 11 bases left in between. Germline V gene data show CDR1 as KGHSH and CDR2 as LQKENI. CDR3 sequence: CASSVQDPNTGELFF. CDR3 DNA sequence: TGTGCCAGCTCGGTACAGGACCCGAACACCGGGGAGCTGTTTTTT.

In this sample, this clonotype turned up many times. The chain carries TRBV12-3 or TRBV12-4 and TRBJ1-1; D is unclear. Trimming left V 3 bases short and J 4 bases short, with 9 bases between. This CDR3 region has 13 residues. CDR3 DNA: TGTGCCAGCAGTTTTTATCCGGGCACTGAAGCTTTCTTT. Translation gives CASSFYPGTEAFF.

Many counts were recorded for this clonotype. The rearrangement uses TRBV7-8 and TRBJ1-1; D uncertain. Germline CDR1 reads SGHVS; CDR2 reads FQNEAQ. V was clipped by 1 base and J by 0 bases, with 6 bases between them. The CDR3 runs to 14 residues. The CDR3 loop is CASSLENVNTEAFF. Written as DNA, the CDR3 is TGTGCCAGCAGCTTAGAGAACGTGAACACTGAAGCTTTCTTT.

This clonotype was counted at least ten times. J is TRBJ1-1 and V is TRBV2, with a possible D match to TRBD1 (5 bases). The germline gives CDR1 SNHLY, CDR2 FYNNEI. The length of the CDR3 is 13 residues. V was shortened by 6 bases and J by 4 bases, with 12 bases between the two germline ends. The CDR3 DNA reads TGTGCCAGCAGCGCAGCAGGGTCCACTGAAGCTTTCTTT. Its protein is CASSAAGSTEAFF.

This clonotype was counted many times. The J gene is TRBJ1-1, the V gene TRBV19; 10 bases are shared with TRBD1. The germline V gene has CDR1 LNHDA and CDR2 SQIVND (reference sequence). The CDR3 covers 15 residues. V lost 3 bases and J lost 5; bases outside the gene matches: 6. The CDR3, as DNA: TGTGCCAGTAGTATCAGGACAGGGGGAAGGACTGAAGCTTTCTTT. Translated, it gives CASSIRTGGRTEAFF.

Many counts were recorded for this clonotype. It is unclear where the CDR3 begins or ends on the DNA, so no DNA is shown, and the CDR3 is as TCRdb lists it. V and J are TRBV12-3 or TRBV12-4 and TRBJ1-1; the table's D call TRBD1 went unverified against the DNA. The CDR3 spans 15 amino acids, including both terminal residues. CDR3 residues: CASSSSQGAGTEAFF.

The CDR3 here is CSAIVIGRAYF. DNA for the CDR3: TGCAGTGCCATTGTAATTGGGAGGGCGTACTTC. The chain combines TRBV20-1 with TRBJ2-5, with TRBD2 matching 7 bases. Germline V lookup: CDR1 DFQATT, CDR2 SNEGSKA (reference sequence). The CDR3 is 11 residues long. The J segment lost 13 bases and the V segment lost 6 bases, leaving 11 bases of the junction unmatched.

This clonotype occurred many times. Sequence at one end of the junction differs from germline and may be a read error. The rearrangement joins TRBV30 to TRBJ2-1, with a weak D call TRBD2 (5 bases). Germline V gene data show CDR1 as GTSNPN and CDR2 as SVGIG (reference sequence). This CDR3 has 15 residues. The CDR3 bases are TGTACCTGGAGTGTCTCCGGGATGGAATACAATGAGCAGTTCTTC. Protein sequence: CTWSVSGMEYNEQFF.

This clonotype was observed at least ten times. V usage is TRBV5-1 and J usage is TRBJ1-2, with TRBD1 identical over 7 bases. V lost 0 bases to trimming and J lost 0 bases; unmatched junction nucleotides: 5. The CDR3 runs to 16 residues. Germline CDR1 is SGHRS and CDR2 is YFSETQ. The CDR3 sequence is CASSLGDRLSNYGYTF. CDR3 nucleotide sequence: TGCGCCAGCAGCTTGGGGGACAGACTATCTAACTATGGCTACACCTTC.

This clonotype was seen a few times. The V gene is TRBV15, the J gene TRBJ1-6, with a tentative D call TRBD1 (6 bases). Trimming pared 3 bases from V and 6 bases from J, leaving 18 bases between. Per the germline V gene, CDR1 is LNHNV and CDR2 is YYDKDF (reference sequence). CDR3 size: 17 residues. CDR3 nucleotides: TGTGCCACCAGCAGTCCACAGGGAGGGCTGGGTAATTCACCCCTCCACTTT. It encodes CATSSPQGGLGNSPLHF. Full variable domain (remainder filled in from reference TRBV15 and TRBJ1-6): DAMVIQNPRYQVTQFGKPVTLSCSQTLNHNVMYWYQQKSSQAPKLLFHYYDKDFNNEADTPDNFQSRRPNTSFCFLDIRSPGLGDTAMYLCATSSPQGGLGNSPLHFGNGTRLTVT.

This clonotype was detected many times. V usage is TRBV11-3 and J usage is TRBJ2-1; TRBD2 agrees at 11 bases. Trimming at V came to 1 base and at J to 2 bases, leaving 1 base not matched to a gene. The CDR3 spans 16 residues. The germline CDR1 and CDR2 sequences are SGHNT and YENEEA. CDR3 sequence reads: CASSLGSGRAYNEQFF. The CDR3 region has the DNA TGTGCCAGCAGCTTAGGTAGCGGGAGGGCCTACAATGAGCAGTTCTTC.

Ten or more counts support this clonotype. The rearrangement links TRBV6-2 or TRBV6-3 to TRBJ2-1; perhaps TRBD2 as D (7 bases). V was pared by 6 bases and J by 9 bases, with 15 bases between. This CDR3 region has 13 residues. CDR1 MNHEY and CDR2 SVGEGT come from the germline V gene. The CDR3 DNA follows: TGTGCCAGCAGATCGGGGGGCGGGGTTGAGCAGTTCTTC. It is translated as CASRSGGGVEQFF.

A few counts support this clonotype. J is TRBJ2-1 and V is TRBV30, with a possible D match to TRBD2 (6 bases). The germline gives CDR1 GTSNPN, CDR2 SVGIG (reference sequence). V lost 2 bases and J lost 3, with 14 bases in between. This CDR3 spans 15 amino acids. CDR3 nucleotides: TGTGCCTGGAGTTTCAATGCGGGATTCTACAATGAGCAGTTCTTC. It translates to CAWSFNAGFYNEQFF.

This clonotype has at least ten counts. V and J are TRBV5-1 and TRBJ2-7, with 10 bases fitting TRBD2. Germline lookup yields CDR1 SGHRS and CDR2 YFSETQ. V trimming: 1 base; J trimming: 6 bases; junction bases outside the gene matches: 4. There are 14 residues in the CDR3. CDR3 sequence (DNA): TGCGCCAGCAGCTTGACTAGCGGGACGGGCGAGCAGTACTTC. As protein: CASSLTSGTGEQYF.

This clonotype was recorded many times. The chain employs TRBV6-2 or TRBV6-3 and TRBJ2-1; 9 bases line up with TRBD2. The CDR3 covers 16 residues. V dropped 4 bases and J dropped 6; count of bases not matched to a gene: 10. In germline, CDR1 is MNHEY, CDR2 SVGEGT. The CDR3 coding sequence is TGTGCCAGCAGTTCAACCGGGACTAGCCCCCTCAATGAGCAGTTCTTC. This codes for CASSSTGTSPLNEQFF.

At least ten counts were recorded for this clonotype. The rearrangement links TRBV2 to TRBJ2-5; D possibly corresponds to TRBD2 (5 bases). The CDR3 spans 12 residues. Trimming removed 6 bases at V and 1 base at J, with 6 bases between. CDR1 is SNHLY, CDR2 FYNNEI, per germline. The CDR3 nucleotides read TGTGCCAGCAGCCGGGGCCAAGAGACCCAGTACTTC. Translation: CASSRGQETQYF.

V and J are TRBV6-1 and TRBJ2-7, with 12 bases matching TRBD2. CDR3 length equals 14 residues. After removal of 3 bases from V and 4 bases from J, the junction contained 1 base not matched to a gene. CDR1 is MNHNS, CDR2 SASEGT, per germline. In DNA form, the CDR3 reads TGTGCCAGCAGTGAGACTAGCGGGGGTTACGAGCAGTACTTC. It specifies CASSETSGGYEQYF.

This clonotype was detected ten times or more. V is TRBV6-1 and J is TRBJ1-6; tentative D call: TRBD1 (5 bases). The CDR3 has 17 residues. Per germline, CDR1 MNHNS and CDR2 SASEGT. V was shortened by 5 bases and J by 7 bases, with 21 bases between the two germline ends. The CDR3 bases are TGTGCCAGCAGTCGAGTGAGCCGACGGGGGGGGAATTCACCCCTCCACTTT. Translation: CASSRVSRRGGNSPLHF.

This clonotype was recorded many times. In DNA form, the CDR3 reads TGTGCCAGCTCACCAGACAGACGGACTACTTACAATGAGCAGTTCTTC. Amino acids: CASSPDRRTTYNEQFF. V and J are TRBV18 and TRBJ2-1, with a weak D call TRBD2 (6 bases). Per germline, CDR1 KGHSH and CDR2 LQKENI. V lost 2 bases to trimming and J lost 4 bases, with 15 bases between them. The CDR3 extends over 16 amino acids.

This clonotype came up many times. The genes are TRBV30 and TRBJ1-1, with TRBD1 identical over 7 bases. The CDR3 sequence is 13 residues long. Germline values: CDR1 GTSNPN, CDR2 SVGIG (reference sequence). Unmatched junction bases numbered 2, after V lost 3 bases and J lost 1 base. The DNA of the CDR3 is TGTGCCTGGAGCGACAGGGAGAACACTGAAGCTTTCTTT. Translated: CAWSDRENTEAFF.

At least ten counts were recorded for this clonotype. The V call is TRBV28, the J call TRBJ1-5; D perhaps matches TRBD1 (5 bases). Trimming took off 1 base at V and 3 bases at J, with 10 bases between the two ends. The CDR3 totals 15 residues. Germline CDR1 and CDR2: MDHEN and SYDVKM. The CDR3 is CASSLFQGDNQPQHF. The CDR3 region has the DNA TGTGCCAGCAGTTTATTCCAGGGTGACAATCAGCCCCAGCATTTT. The complete variable domain, with remaining parts taken from reference TRBV28 and TRBJ1-5, reads DVKVTQSSRYLVKRTGEKVFLECVQDMDHENMFWYRQDPGLGLRLIYFSYDVKMKEKGDIPEGYSVSREKKERFSLILESASTNQTSMYLCASSLFQGDNQPQHFGDGTRLSIL.

This clonotype was observed a few times. The chain is built from TRBV4-1 and TRBJ1-1; TRBD1 matches at 7 bases. V lost 2 bases and J lost 4; bases outside the gene matches: 10. This CDR3 contains 16 residues. Germline V gives CDR1 MGHRA, CDR2 YSYEKL. The CDR3 DNA is TGCGCCAGCAGCCAAAGAAGGAGAGAGGGGGCCACTGAAGCTTTCTTT. Its protein is CASSQRRREGATEAFF.

This clonotype was counted many times. The rearrangement links TRBV20-1 to TRBJ2-7; D is uncertain. Germline values: CDR1 DFQATT, CDR2 SNEGSKA (reference sequence). The V end lost 0 bases, the J end lost 2 bases, and 17 bases lay between the germline ends. This CDR3 has 16 residues. The chain's CDR3 is CSARDLDQGYTYEQYF. The DNA of the CDR3 is TGCAGTGCTAGAGATTTAGATCAAGGGTACACCTACGAGCAGTACTTC.

In its sample, this clonotype was seen many times. This sequence joins TRBV7-3 and TRBJ2-1, with 12 nucleotides matching TRBD2. J was trimmed by 6 bases and V by 5 bases; bases with no gene match: 8. This CDR3 comprises 16 residues. CDR1 is SGHTA and CDR2 is FQGTGA in the germline V gene. CDR3 in amino acids: CASSVSSGRAFNEQFF. In DNA form, the CDR3 reads TGTGCCAGCAGCGTATCTAGCGGGAGGGCGTTCAATGAGCAGTTCTTC.

The sample holds many counts of this clonotype. This chain uses TRBV20-1 with TRBJ2-7; TRBD2 matches 16 bases. With V trimmed by 4 bases and J by 1 base, 10 bases remained unmatched. The CDR3 spans 18 residues. The germline V gene has CDR1 DFQATT and CDR2 SNEGSKA (reference sequence). The CDR3 is CSANSGTSGGAASYEQYF. CDR3 bases: TGCAGTGCTAATTCCGGGACTAGCGGGGGGGCCGCGTCCTACGAGCAGTACTTC.

This clonotype showed up just a few times. The rearrangement joins TRBV30 to TRBJ1-6; 10 bases line up with TRBD1. Per the germline V gene, CDR1 is GTSNPN and CDR2 is SVGIG (reference sequence). Trimming cost V 4 bases and J 3 bases; bases outside gene matches: 6. This CDR3 region has 16 residues. CDR3 bases: TGTGCCTGGACTAAATGGGACAGGGGCTATAATTCACCCCTCCACTTT. Amino acids: CAWTKWDRGYNSPLHF.

This clonotype was recorded at least ten times. This chain links TRBV2 with TRBJ2-7; unclear D gene. In germline, CDR1 is SNHLY, CDR2 FYNNEI. V was clipped by 3 bases and J by 0 bases, with 15 bases between them. This CDR3 is 16 amino acids long. CDR3 in amino acids: CASSDFLQVNSYEQYF. CDR3 sequence (DNA): TGTGCCAGCAGTGATTTTCTGCAGGTCAACTCCTACGAGCAGTACTTC.

There are many counts of this clonotype. The chain uses TRBV20-1 and TRBJ2-7; D not certain. Germline CDR1 reads DFQATT; CDR2 reads SNEGSKA (reference sequence). Trimming shortened V by 0 bases and J by 0 bases, and 6 bases separated the two germline ends. This CDR3 region has 13 residues. This chain's CDR3 is CSAREPGSYEQYF. DNA for the CDR3: TGCAGTGCTAGAGAACCAGGCTCCTACGAGCAGTACTTC.

This clonotype was detected only a few times. This chain links TRBV4-2 with TRBJ2-5; possibly TRBD2 for D (6 bases). V was cut by 0 bases and J by 5 bases, with 22 bases left in between. The CDR3 spans 18 residues. Per germline, CDR1 LGHNA and CDR2 YNFKEQ. The CDR3 loop is CASSQDLRSGPGRETQYF. CDR3 in DNA: TGTGCCAGCAGCCAAGATCTTCGTTCGGGGCCAGGGAGGGAGACCCAGTACTTC.

This clonotype occurred a few times. The rearrangement uses TRBV11-3 and TRBJ2-2, with D hard to call. Germline-derived CDR1 and CDR2 are SGHNT and YENEEA. There are 17 residues in the CDR3. Trimming left V 5 bases short and J 1 base short, with 17 bases between. This CDR3 reads CASSLDTGWLNTGELFF. The CDR3 DNA reads as TGTGCCAGCAGCCTTGACACCGGGTGGTTGAACACCGGGGAGCTGTTTTTT.